This section outlines one T cell receptor beta chain sequence together with its context. This specimen comes from a study of shared clonotypes between healthy human individuals. Germline V CDR1 and CDR2: MDHEN, SYDVKM. The V gene end was trimmed by 7 bases and the J gene end by 1 base; junction bases not matched to a gene: 4. The CDR3 is 16 amino acids. Clones were read by immunoSEQ multiplex PCR, and TCRdb kept only the in-frame ones, dropping some. This table holds 97,000 or so clones, 40% to 55% found once. This clonotype was obtained from a woman aged 35 to 49 in good health. Some clones in this sample may be carry-over from other donors' samples. Sequencing was done on a sample of PBMCs. V and J are TRBV28 and TRBJ1-4, with 12 positions matching TRBD1. CDR3 nucleotide sequence: TGTGCCAGCAAAGGGACAGGGGGCGTAACTAATGAAAAACTGTTTTTT. This codes for CASKGTGGVTNEKLFF. Full variable domain (outside the CDR3, taken from reference TRBV28 and TRBJ1-4): DVKVTQSSRYLVKRTGEKVFLECVQDMDHENMFWYRQDPGLGLRLIYFSYDVKMKEKGDIPEGYSVSREKKERFSLILESASTNQTSMYLCASKGTGGVTNEKLFFGSGTQLSVL.